This T cell receptor beta chain was documented in a study of T cells in Graves' hyperthyroidism and ophthalmopathy. Regarding the study as a whole: Ophthalmopathy stood apart from stable hyperthyroidism in a 13 V-J model.

The CDR3 is made up of 16 amino acids. Germline assignment: CDR1 MDHEN and CDR2 SYDVKM. Germline trimming cut 6 bases from V and 2 bases from J; bases unmatched to any gene: 10. RNA transcripts yielded amplified TCR beta CDR3 regions. The HTBI primer set was used in a first-round RT-PCR of the TCR CDR3. TCRdb re-derived calls from the multiplex PCR reads in MiXCR, one entry per CDR3 protein. The sample gives about 260,000 distinct CDR3 sequences, less than 30% of which show up once; about 30% is in the top ten. At least ten counts were recorded for this clonotype. Its antigen is unknown. Clinical symptoms, serum thyroxine, TRAb, thyroid ultrasound and orbital computed tomography informed diagnoses. Out of over 9 ml of fresh peripheral blood came the PBMCs.

The chain joins TRBV28 to TRBJ1-1; 9 bases align to TRBD1. The source is a man between 40 and 49 years old with Graves' hyperthyroidism that later progressed to Graves' ophthalmopathy. Sample: blood. The CDR3 protein is CASRSTTGGSNTEAFF. The CDR3 bases are TGTGCCAGCAGATCCACGACAGGGGGATCAAACACTGAAGCTTTCTTT.